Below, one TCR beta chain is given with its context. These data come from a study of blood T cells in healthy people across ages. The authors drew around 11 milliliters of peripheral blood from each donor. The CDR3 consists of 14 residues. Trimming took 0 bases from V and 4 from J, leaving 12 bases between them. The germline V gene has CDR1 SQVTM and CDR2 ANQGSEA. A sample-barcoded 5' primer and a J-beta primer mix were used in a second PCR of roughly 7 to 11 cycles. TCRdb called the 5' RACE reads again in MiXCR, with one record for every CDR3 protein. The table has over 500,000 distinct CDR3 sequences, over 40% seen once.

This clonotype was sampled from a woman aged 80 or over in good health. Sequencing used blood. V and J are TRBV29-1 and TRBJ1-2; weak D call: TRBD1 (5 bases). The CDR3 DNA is TGCAGCGTTGAAGATCGGGACGCTCGCTATGGCTACACCTTC. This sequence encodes CSVEDRDARYGYTF.